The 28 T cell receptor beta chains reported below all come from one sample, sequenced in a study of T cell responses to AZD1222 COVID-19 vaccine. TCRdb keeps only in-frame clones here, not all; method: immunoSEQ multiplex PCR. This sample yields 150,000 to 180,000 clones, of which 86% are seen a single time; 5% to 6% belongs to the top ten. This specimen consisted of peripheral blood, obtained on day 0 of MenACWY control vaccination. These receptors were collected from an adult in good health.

CDR3 sequence reads: CASSRDRGRNIQYF. The CDR3 DNA sequence: TGCGCCAGCAGCCGGGACAGGGGCAGAAACATTCAGTACTTC. This chain uses TRBV5-1 with TRBJ2-4; TRBD1 aligns across 10 bases. Per the germline V gene, CDR1 is SGHRS and CDR2 is YFSETQ. The CDR3 totals 14 residues. After removal of 4 bases from V and 6 bases from J, the junction contained 4 bases not matched to a gene.

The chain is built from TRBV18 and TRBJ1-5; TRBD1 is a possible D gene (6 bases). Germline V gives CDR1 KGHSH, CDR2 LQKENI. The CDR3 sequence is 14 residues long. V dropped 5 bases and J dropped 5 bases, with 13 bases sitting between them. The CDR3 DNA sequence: TGTGCCAGCTCAGCAGGGGCGGGCGATCAGCCCCAGCATTTT. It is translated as CASSAGAGDQPQHF.

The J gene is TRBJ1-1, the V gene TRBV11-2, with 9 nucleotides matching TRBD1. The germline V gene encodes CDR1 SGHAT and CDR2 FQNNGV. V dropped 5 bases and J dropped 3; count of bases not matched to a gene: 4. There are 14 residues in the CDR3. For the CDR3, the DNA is TGTGCCAGCAGCAAGGACAGGGGTTACACTGAAGCTTTCTTT. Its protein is CASSKDRGYTEAFF.

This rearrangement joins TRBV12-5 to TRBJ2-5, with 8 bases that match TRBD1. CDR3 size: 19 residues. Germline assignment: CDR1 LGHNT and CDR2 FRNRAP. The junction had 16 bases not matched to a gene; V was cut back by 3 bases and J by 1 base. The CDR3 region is CASGLTIDGQGAFQETQYF. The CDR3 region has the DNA TGTGCTAGTGGTTTAACCATTGATGGACAGGGAGCTTTCCAAGAGACCCAGTACTTC.

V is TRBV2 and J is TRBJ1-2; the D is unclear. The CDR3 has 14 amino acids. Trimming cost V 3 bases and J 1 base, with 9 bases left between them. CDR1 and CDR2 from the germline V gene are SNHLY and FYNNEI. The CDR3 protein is CASSEVEGNYGYTF. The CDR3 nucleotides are TGTGCCAGCAGTGAGGTCGAGGGTAACTATGGCTACACCTTC.

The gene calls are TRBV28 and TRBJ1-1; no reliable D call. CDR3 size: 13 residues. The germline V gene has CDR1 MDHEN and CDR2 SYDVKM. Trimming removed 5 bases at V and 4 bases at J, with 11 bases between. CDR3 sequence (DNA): TGTGCCAGCAGTCTTCCAGGATCCACTGAAGCTTTCTTT. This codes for CASSLPGSTEAFF.

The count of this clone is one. The CDR3 sequence is CASSALDSTGTQYF. In DNA, the CDR3 is TGTGCCAGCAGCGCCCTGGACAGTACGGGTACCCAGTACTTC. The chain couples TRBV7-2 to TRBJ2-5; a possible D gene is TRBD1 (6 bases). Per germline, CDR1 SGHTA and CDR2 FQGNSA. The V and J ends lost 5 bases and 8 bases respectively, with 18 bases between them. The CDR3 loop spans 14 amino acids.

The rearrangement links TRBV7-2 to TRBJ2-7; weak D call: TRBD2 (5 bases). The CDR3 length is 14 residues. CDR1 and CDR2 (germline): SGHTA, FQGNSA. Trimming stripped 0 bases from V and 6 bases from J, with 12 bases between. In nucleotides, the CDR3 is TGTGCCAGCAGCTTAGCGGGAGAAATAAGCGAGCAGTACTTC. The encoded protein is CASSLAGEISEQYF.

DNA for the CDR3: TGCAGCGCCAAAGGGGCCTCTGGATTTAACATGAACACTGAAGCTTTCTTT. It yields the protein CSAKGASGFNMNTEAFF. The V and J genes are TRBV29-1 and TRBJ1-1; a possible D gene is TRBD1 (5 bases). The CDR3 has 17 residues. V gave up 7 bases and J gave up 0 bases, with 24 bases separating them. Germline CDR1 reads SQVTM; CDR2 reads ANQGSEA.

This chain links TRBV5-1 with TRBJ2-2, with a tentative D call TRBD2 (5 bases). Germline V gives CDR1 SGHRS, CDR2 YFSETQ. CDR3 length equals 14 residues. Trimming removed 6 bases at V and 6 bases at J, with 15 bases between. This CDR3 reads CASTMASGAGELFF. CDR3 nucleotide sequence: TGCGCCAGCACGATGGCCTCCGGGGCCGGGGAGCTGTTTTTT.

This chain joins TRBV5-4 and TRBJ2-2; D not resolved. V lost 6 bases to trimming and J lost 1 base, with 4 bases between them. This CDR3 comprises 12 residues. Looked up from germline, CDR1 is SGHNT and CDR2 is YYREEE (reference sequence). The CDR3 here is CASNENTGELFF. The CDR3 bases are TGTGCCAGCAACGAGAACACCGGGGAGCTGTTTTTT.

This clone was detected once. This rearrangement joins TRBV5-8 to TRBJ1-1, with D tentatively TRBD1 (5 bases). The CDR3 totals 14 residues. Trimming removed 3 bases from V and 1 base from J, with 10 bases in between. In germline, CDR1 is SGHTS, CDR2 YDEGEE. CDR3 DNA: TGTGCCAGCAGCTGGGGACCGCCGAACACTGAAGCTTTCTTT. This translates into CASSWGPPNTEAFF.

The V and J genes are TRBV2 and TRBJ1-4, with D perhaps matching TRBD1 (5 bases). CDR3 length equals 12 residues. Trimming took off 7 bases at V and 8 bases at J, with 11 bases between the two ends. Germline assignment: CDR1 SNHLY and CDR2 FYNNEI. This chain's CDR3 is CASILEGEKLFF. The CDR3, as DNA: TGTGCCAGCATCCTTGAGGGGGAAAAACTGTTTTTT.

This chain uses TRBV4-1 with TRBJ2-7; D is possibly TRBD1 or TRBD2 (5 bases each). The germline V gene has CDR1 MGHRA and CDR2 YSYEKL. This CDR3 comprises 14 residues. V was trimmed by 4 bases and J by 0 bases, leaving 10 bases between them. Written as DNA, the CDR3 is TGCGCCAGCAGCCCCCCCGGGGCCTCCTACGAGCAGTACTTC. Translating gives CASSPPGASYEQYF.

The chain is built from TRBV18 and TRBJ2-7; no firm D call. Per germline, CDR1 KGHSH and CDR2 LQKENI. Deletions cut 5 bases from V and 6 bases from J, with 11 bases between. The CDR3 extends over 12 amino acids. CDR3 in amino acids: CASSSYLGEQYV. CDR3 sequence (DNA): TGTGCCAGCTCATCTTATTTGGGCGAGCAGTACGTC.

CDR3 coding DNA: TGTGTCAGAAGCTTAGGCCGGCGGGAGGGGAATTCACCCCTCCACTTT. Translating it yields CVRSLGRREGNSPLHF. This rearrangement joins TRBV7-5 to TRBJ1-6. TRBV7-5 is tagged as a pseudogene. CDR3 length: 16 amino acids.

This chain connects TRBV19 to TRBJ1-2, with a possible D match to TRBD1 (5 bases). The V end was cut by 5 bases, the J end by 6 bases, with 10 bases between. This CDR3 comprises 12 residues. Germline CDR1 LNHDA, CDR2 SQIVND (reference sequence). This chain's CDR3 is CASSETVNGYTF. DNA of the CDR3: TGTGCCAGTAGTGAGACAGTCAATGGCTACACCTTC.

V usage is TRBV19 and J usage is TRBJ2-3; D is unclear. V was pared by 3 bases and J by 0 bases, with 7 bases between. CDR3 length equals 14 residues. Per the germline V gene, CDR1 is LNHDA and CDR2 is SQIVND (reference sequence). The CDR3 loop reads CASSMWDSTDTQYF. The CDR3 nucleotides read TGTGCCAGTAGTATGTGGGATAGCACAGATACGCAGTATTTT.

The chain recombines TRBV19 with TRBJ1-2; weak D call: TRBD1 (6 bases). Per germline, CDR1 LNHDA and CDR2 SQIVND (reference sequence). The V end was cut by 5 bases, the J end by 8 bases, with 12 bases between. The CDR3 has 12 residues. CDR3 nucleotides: TGTGCCAGTAGTGGGGGGGCAGGAGGCTACACCTTC. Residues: CASSGGAGGYTF.

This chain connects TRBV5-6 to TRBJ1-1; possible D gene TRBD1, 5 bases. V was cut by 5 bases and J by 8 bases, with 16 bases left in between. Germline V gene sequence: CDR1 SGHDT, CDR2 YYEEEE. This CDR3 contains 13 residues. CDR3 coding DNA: TGTGCCAGCAGGTCGGACACGCGGGGGGAAGCTTTCTTT. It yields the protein CASRSDTRGEAFF. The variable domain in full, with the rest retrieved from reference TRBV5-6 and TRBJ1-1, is DAGVTQSPTHLIKTRGQQVTLRCSPKSGHDTVSWYQQALGQGPQFIFQYYEEEERQRGNFPDRFSGHQFPNYSSELNVNALLLGDSALYLCASRSDTRGEAFFGQGTRLTVV.

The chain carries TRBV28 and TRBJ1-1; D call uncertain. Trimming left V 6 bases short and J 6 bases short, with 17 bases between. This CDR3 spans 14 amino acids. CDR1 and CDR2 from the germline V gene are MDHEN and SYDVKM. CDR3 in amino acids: CASSLGIVEPEAFF. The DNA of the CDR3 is TGTGCCAGCAGCCTGGGGATAGTAGAGCCTGAAGCTTTCTTT.

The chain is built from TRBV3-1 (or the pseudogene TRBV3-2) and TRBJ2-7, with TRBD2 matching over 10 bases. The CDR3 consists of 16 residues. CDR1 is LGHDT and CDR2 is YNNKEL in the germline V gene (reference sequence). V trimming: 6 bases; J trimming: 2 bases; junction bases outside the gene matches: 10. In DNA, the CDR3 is TGTGCCAGCAGTCCGGACGTAGCGGGAGGCGCCTACGAGCAGTACTTC. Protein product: CASSPDVAGGAYEQYF.

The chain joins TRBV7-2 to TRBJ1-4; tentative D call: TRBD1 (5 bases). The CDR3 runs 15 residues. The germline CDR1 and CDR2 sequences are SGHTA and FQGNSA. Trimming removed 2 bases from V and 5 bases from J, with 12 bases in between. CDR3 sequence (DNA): TGTGCCAGCAGCTTAATGGGGGACCCGAATGAAAAACTGTTTTTT. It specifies CASSLMGDPNEKLFF.

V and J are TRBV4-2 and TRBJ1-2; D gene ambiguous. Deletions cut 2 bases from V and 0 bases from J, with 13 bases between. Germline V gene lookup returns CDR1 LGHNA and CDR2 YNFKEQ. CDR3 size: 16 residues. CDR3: CASSQSPDRTNYGYTF. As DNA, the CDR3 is TGTGCCAGCAGCCAATCGCCGGACCGCACTAACTATGGCTACACCTTC.

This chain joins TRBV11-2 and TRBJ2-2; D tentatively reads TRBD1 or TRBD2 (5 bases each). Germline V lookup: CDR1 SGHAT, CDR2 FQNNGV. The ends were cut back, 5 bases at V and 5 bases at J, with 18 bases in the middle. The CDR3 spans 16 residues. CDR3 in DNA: TGTGCCAGCAGCCGCACTGGAAGAGGGGCGACCGGGGAGCTGTTTTTT. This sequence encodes CASSRTGRGATGELFF.

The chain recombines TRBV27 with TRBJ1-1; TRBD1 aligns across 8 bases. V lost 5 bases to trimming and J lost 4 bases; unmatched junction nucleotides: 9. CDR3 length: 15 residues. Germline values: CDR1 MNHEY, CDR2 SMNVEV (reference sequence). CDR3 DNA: TGTGCCAGCAGTCTCAGACGAACAGGGGGCACTGAAGCTTTCTTT. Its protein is CASSLRRTGGTEAFF.

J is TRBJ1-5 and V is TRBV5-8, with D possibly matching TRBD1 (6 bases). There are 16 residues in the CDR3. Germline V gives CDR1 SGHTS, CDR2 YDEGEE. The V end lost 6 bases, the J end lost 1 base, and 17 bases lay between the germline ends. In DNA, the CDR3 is TGTGCCAGCACCCACAGGGTCGGGGGCAGCAATCAGCCCCAGCATTTT. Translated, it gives CASTHRVGGSNQPQHF.

The CDR3 sequence: CASSLGENEKLFF. CDR3 bases: TGTGCCAGCTCCCTTGGGGAAAATGAAAAACTGTTTTTT. The rearrangement links TRBV5-5 to TRBJ1-4; no clear D. Germline V gene lookup returns CDR1 SGHKS and CDR2 YYEKEE (reference sequence). V was pared by 7 bases and J by 5 bases, with 12 bases between. This CDR3 has 13 residues.